The source of this T cell receptor (beta chain) is a study of shared clonotypes between healthy human individuals. DNA at 200 ng, tens of thousands of T cell genomes, went into sorted-subset replicate PCRs. Assay: immunoSEQ multiplex PCR; the TCRdb copy retains only in-frame clones and omits some. The sample contains roughly 2 million clones, roughly 95% of which appear only once. With 5 bases clipped from V and 3 bases from J, the junction kept 8 bases outside the gene matches. The germline CDR1 and CDR2 sequences are SGHVS and FNYEAQ. The CDR3 contains 15 residues. Cells designated naive CD8 were CD45RO-negative and were positively selected for CCR7, with terminally differentiated effector memory CD45RA+ cells excluded.

J is TRBJ2-7 and V is TRBV7-6; 9 positions match TRBD2. The receptor was isolated from a man between 18 and 35 years old in good health. Sequencing was carried out using naive CD8+ T cells sorted from blood. The CDR3 nucleotides read TGTGCCAGCAGCCTGTCGTTAGCGGGAGACTACGAGCAGTACTTC. Translated: CASSLSLAGDYEQYF.